Here is one T cell receptor beta chain with its context. The CDR3 extends over 13 amino acids. The germline gives CDR1 SQVTM, CDR2 ANQGSEA. V lost 5 bases and J 3 bases, leaving 10 bases between the germline ends. The data were taken from a study of blood T cells in healthy people across ages. Next came a second PCR, run for about 7 to 12 cycles, which used a sample-barcoded 5' primer along with a J-beta primer mix. TCRdb fed the 5' RACE reads into MiXCR, producing one record per CDR3 protein. The sample consists of roughly 1,300,000 distinct CDR3 sequences, approximately 63% of them appearing once. Each donor had around 11 milliliters of peripheral blood drawn. Total RNA, at least 6 micrograms per sample, was extracted from PBMCs.

Sequences were obtained from blood. The chain recombines TRBV29-1 with TRBJ2-2, with unresolved D. The sequence derives from a man between 18 and 35 years old in good health. The CDR3 spells CSVNFKDTGELFF. CDR3 nucleotide sequence: TGCAGCGTTAATTTCAAAGACACCGGGGAGCTGTTTTTT.